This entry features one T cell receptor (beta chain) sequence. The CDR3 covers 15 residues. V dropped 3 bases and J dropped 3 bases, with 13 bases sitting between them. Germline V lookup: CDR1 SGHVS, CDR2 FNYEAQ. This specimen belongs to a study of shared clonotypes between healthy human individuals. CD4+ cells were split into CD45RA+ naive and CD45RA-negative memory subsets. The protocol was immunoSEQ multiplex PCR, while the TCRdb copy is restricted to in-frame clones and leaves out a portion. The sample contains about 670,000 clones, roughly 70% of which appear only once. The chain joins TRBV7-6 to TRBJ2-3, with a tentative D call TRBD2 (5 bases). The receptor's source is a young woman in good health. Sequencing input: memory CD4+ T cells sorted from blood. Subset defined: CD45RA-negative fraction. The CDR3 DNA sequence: TGTGCCAGCAGCTTGTCGGGGTTAAATACAGATACGCAGTATTTT. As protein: CASSLSGLNTDTQYF.